This TCR beta chain was recovered during a study of cytomegalovirus exposure and HLA in healthy donors. The PCR used 60 Vbeta and 13 Jbeta primers. Here immunoSEQ multiplex PCR was the method, and the copy in TCRdb shows in-frame clones only, minus some. The sample data list about 190,000 clones. The CDR3 covers 14 residues. Germline V gene lookup returns CDR1 SGHVS and CDR2 FNYEAQ. The junction had 2 bases not matched to a gene; V was cut back by 5 bases and J by 1 base. This chain joins TRBV7-6 and TRBJ2-3; 8 bases map to TRBD2. The source of this sequence is a woman in her 30s in good health and CMV-seropositive. The specimen was PBMCs. The CDR3 region has the DNA TGTGCCAGCAGCCAGACTAGCGGCACAGATACGCAGTATTTT. It translates to CASSQTSGTDTQYF. The full variable domain, in which reference TRBV7-6 and TRBJ2-3 provide the parts outside the CDR3, is GAGVSQSPRYKVTKRGQDVALRCDPISGHVSLYWYRQALGQGPEFLTYFNYEAQQDKSGLPNDRFSAERPEGSISTLTIQRTEQRDSAMYRCASSQTSGTDTQYFGPGTRLTVL.